This T cell receptor beta chain is from a study of Ad26.COV2.S vaccination and SARS-CoV-2 variants (dated by TCRdb to about 2021). At the level of the whole study: Donors in the vaccine arm were drawn from COV1001, a multicentre, randomized, double-blind, placebo-controlled phase I-IIa trial testing Ad26.COV2.S in healthy adults. Dosing of Ad26.COV2.S was intramuscular, at either 5x10^10 or 1x10^11 viral particles, delivered as one shot or as two shots spaced 56 days apart. Investigators remained blinded to trial group allocation during experiments and outcome assessment. Trial participants were randomized into five groups of five: low-dose or high-dose Ad26.COV2.S given once or twice, or placebo on both occasions. The TCR-sequenced set comprised around 30 samples: around 20 Ad26.COV2.S vaccine recipients, 5 placebo recipients and 8 SARS-CoV-2 convalescent individuals. The specificity and breadth of SARS-CoV-2-reactive T cell receptors after Ad26.COV2.S vaccination were assessed by TCRbeta repertoire sequencing. On the study overall, not on this receptor specifically: Ad26.COV2.S recipients had higher spike-specific TCR breadth than placebo recipients (P = 0.0014). Substantial breadth of spike-specific CD8+ and CD4+ T cell responses was reported after vaccination. The authors noted that total T cell responses may have been underestimated by the TCR breadth and depth analyses. Comparing responses between vaccine doses or regimens was not something the study was powered to do. Vaccine and placebo recipients had similar non-spike TCR breadth, a finding consistent with the vaccine containing only spike.

About this clone: What this receptor recognizes is not known. No much larger clone exists at a distance of one base, and base qualities are not known.

The sample's treatment or condition, from its label and the paper: 19 received Ad26.COV2.S at low or high dose, single or two shots; about 5 received placebo; per-sample allocation not given. For vaccine and placebo recipients, repertoires were sequenced using samples collected on day 63 after the first injection. Cohort 1b enrolled around 23 adults aged 18-55 years at a single site in Boston, USA, between 29 July and 7 August 2020. Ad26.COV2.S consisted of a replication-incompetent adenovirus type 26 vector by which a prefusion-stabilized SARS-CoV-2 spike protein from the original Wuhan strain was expressed. Its CDR3 holds 16 amino acids, cysteine through phenylalanine. The CDR3 DNA has 48 bases and is translated from base 1. Germline trimming amounts to 3 bases on V and 5 bases on J, with 8 as the count of junction bases outside the gene matches. Looking up the germline V gene yields CDR1 SGHTA and CDR2 FQGNSA.

The immunoSEQ Assay was the method used to sequence TCRbeta CDR3 regions. After extraction, genomic DNA underwent amplification by bias-controlled multiplex PCR, followed by high-throughput sequencing. Under the source paper's analysis protocol: To quantify the absolute abundance of every unique TCRbeta CDR3 region, sequences were collapsed and filtered. T cell fraction was estimated by normalization of TCRbeta template counts to usable DNA, with usable DNA being measured through amplification of reference genes present in all nucleated cells. Repertoire TCRs were annotated as SARS-CoV-2-specific when V gene, CDR3 amino acid sequence and J gene were exactly matched to a known reactive TCR set. The reference SARS-CoV-2 TCR set was obtained from MIRA and was filtered for enrichment in COVID-19-positive ImmuneCODE repertoires, whereby public or cross-reactive TCRs were removed. Based on the MIRA antigens, annotated TCRs were further analysed at the level of specific ORF or position within ORF. Breadth was defined as the number of annotated unique rearrangements divided by the total number of unique productive rearrangements, and depth was defined as the summed frequency of the annotated unique rearrangements. TCR breadth was compared between groups using two-sided Wilcoxon rank-sum tests. In TCRdb, the immuneACCESS table is reduced to in-frame sequences with V and J assigned. These tables do not hold every clone; where another copy was compared, an unresolved V gene accounts for under half, and the others remain unexplained. Clonal size and the V and J genes are those of that table, whereas D and trimming came from the DNA. Recorded for this sample are about 350,000 clones; 80% to 90% of them occurred a single time. The biggest ten clones account for roughly 4.8% of the sample.

The chain couples TRBV7-2 to TRBJ2-4, with 9 middle bases fitting TRBD1. The sequenced sample was peripheral blood, obtained in a trial of Ad26.COV2.S vaccine versus placebo. The TCR comes from a person between 18 and 60 years old who received the Ad26.COV2.S COVID-19 vaccine or a placebo. The DNA sequence is as follows: TGTGCCAGCAGCTTTTCCGGGACAGGGTTAGAAAACATTCAGTACTTC. Protein translation: CASSFSGTGLENIQYF. Beyond the CDR3, the reference TRBV7-2 and TRBJ2-4 genes provide the residues; the full variable domain reads: GAGVSQSPSNKVTEKGKDVELRCDPISGHTALYWYRQSLGQGLEFLIYFQGNSAPDKSGLPSDRFSAERTGGSVSTLTIQRTQQEDSAVYLCASSFSGTGLENIQYFGAGTRLSVL.